This T cell receptor (beta chain) was obtained from a study of T cell responses to AZD1222 COVID-19 vaccine. As regards this clone: Its antigen is not identified.

Whole-study results and caveats: An increase in Spike-specific TCR breadth and depth was observed after two AZD1222 doses. The study found vaccine-associated CD4 TCRs spanning spike, dominant at 160-218 and 743-854.

The table came from immunoSEQ multiplex PCR; TCRdb's copy has only in-frame clones and leaves some out. This sample yields about 170,000 clones, of which around 85% are seen a single time; about 1% belongs to the top ten. Germline V gene data show CDR1 as SGHNT and CDR2 as YYREEE (reference sequence). Trimming shortened V by 2 bases and J by 6 bases, and 14 bases separated the two germline ends. The length of the CDR3 is 15 residues. The origin of this receptor is an adult who received the AZD1222 COVID-19 vaccine. This specimen was peripheral blood, taken 28 days after the second AZD1222 dose. This chain joins TRBV5-4 and TRBJ2-2; tentative D call: TRBD2 (6 bases). As DNA, the CDR3 is TGTGCCAGCAGCTTTGGAGGGGCCTTGGCCGGGGAGCTGTTTTTT. Its translation: CASSFGGALAGELFF.